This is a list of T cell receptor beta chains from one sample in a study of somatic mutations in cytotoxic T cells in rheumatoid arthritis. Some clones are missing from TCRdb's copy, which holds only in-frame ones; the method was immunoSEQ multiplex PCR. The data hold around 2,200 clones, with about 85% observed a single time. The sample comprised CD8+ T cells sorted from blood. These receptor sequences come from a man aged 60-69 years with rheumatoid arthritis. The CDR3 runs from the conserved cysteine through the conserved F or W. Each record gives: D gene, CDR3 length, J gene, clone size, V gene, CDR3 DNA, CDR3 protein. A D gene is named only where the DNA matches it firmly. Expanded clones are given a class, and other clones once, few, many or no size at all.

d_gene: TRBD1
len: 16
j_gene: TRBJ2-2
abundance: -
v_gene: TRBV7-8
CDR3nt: TGTGCCAGCAGGCCGCCGCAGGGGGCTGTCACCGGGGAGCTGTTTTTT
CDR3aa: CASRPPQGAVTGELFF

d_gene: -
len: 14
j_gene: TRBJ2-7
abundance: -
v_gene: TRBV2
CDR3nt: TGTGCCAGCAGTGAATTGGGACACCCCTACGAGCAGTACTTC
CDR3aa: CASSELGHPYEQYF

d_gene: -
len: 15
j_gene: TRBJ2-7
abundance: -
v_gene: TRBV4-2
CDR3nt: TGTGCCAGCAGCCAAGAGGACAATGGCACGAGGGAGCAGTACTTC
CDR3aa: CASSQEDNGTREQYF

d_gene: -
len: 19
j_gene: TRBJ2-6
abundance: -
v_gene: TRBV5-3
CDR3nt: TGTGCCAGAAGCTTGCGCAGGACATCCACTGCTCCTGGGGCCAACGTCCTGACTTTC
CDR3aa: CARSLRRTSTAPGANVLTF

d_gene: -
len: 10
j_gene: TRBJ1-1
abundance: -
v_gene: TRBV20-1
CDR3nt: TGCAGTGCGGGTCGGGTTGAAGCTTTCTTT
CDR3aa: CSAGRVEAFF

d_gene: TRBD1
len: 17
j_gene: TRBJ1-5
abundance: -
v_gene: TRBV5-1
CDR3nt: TGCGCCAGCAGCTTGGGTCCCGGACAGGGGAGGTATCAGCCCCAGCATTTT
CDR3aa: CASSLGPGQGRYQPQHF

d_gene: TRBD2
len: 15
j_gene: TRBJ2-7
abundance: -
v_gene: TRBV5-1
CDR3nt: TGCGCCAGCAGCTCTAACGGGGGGAGTAGGGACGAGCAGTACTTC
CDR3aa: CASSSNGGSRDEQYF

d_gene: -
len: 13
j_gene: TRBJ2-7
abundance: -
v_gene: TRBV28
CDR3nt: TGTGCCAGCAGTTTGAGGAGTTCCTACGAGCAGTACTTC
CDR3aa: CASSLRSSYEQYF

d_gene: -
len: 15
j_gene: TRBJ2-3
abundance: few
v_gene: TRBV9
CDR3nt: TGTGCCAGCAGCTTAACCGGACAGAGCACAGATACGCAGTATTTT
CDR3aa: CASSLTGQSTDTQYF

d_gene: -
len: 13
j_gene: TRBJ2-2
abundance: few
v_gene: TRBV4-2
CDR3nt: TGTGCCAGCAGCCAAGAATCAACCGGGGAGCTGTTTTTT
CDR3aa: CASSQESTGELFF

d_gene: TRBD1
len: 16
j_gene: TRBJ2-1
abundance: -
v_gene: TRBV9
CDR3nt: TGTGCCAGCAGCGTAGTGCTTGAGGGGGCTGGCGATGAGCAGTTCTTC
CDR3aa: CASSVVLEGAGDEQFF

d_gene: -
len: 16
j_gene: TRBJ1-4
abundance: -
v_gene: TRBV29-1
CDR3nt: TGCAGCGTTGGATCCGTGGCACGGGGTTTTGGACAAAAACTGTTTTTT
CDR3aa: CSVGSVARGFGQKLFF

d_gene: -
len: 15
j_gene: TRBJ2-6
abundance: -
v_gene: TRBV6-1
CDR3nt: TGTGCCAGCAGCAATCCAGGATCTGGGGCCAACGTCCTGACTTTC
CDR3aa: CASSNPGSGANVLTF

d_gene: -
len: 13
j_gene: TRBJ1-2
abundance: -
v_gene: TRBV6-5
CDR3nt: TGTGCCAGCAGTTACGAACTTAACTATGGCTACACCTTC
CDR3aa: CASSYELNYGYTF

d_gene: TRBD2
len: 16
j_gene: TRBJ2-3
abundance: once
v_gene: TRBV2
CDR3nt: TGTGCCAGCAGTGAAACGGGAGGAGCCCCCTGGGGTACGCAGTATTTT
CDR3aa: CASSETGGAPWGTQYF

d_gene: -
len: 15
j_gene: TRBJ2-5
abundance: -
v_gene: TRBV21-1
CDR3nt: TGTGCCAGCAGCAATCTACAGTTGGACTCACAGACCCAGTACTTC
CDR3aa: CASSNLQLDSQTQYF

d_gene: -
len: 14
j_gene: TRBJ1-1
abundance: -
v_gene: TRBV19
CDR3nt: TGTGCCAGTACCTCCTCACAGGGAGGGACTGAAGCTTTCTTT
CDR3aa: CASTSSQGGTEAFF

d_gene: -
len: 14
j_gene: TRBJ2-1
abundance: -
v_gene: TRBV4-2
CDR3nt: TGTGCCAGCAGCCAAGATCTAAGCTACAATGAGCAGTTCTTC
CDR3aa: CASSQDLSYNEQFF

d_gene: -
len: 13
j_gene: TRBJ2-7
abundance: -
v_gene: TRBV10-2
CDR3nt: TGCGCCAGCAGTGGAGATCGGGCCTACGAGCAGTACTTC
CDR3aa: CASSGDRAYEQYF

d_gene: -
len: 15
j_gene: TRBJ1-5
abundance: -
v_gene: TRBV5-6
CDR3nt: TGTGCCAGCAGCTTGGGACATCCTAGCAATCAGCCCCAGCATTTT
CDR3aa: CASSLGHPSNQPQHF

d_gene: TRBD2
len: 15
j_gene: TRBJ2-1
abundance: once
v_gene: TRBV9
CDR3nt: TGTGCCAGCAGCGTAGTGTCGGGGGGGCTTGCTGAGCAGTTCTTC
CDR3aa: CASSVVSGGLAEQFF

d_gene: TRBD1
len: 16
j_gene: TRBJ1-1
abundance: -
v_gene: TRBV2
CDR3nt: TGTGCCAGCAGTTCGGCCCCTGACAGGGCGGGGACTGAAGCTTTCTTT
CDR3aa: CASSSAPDRAGTEAFF

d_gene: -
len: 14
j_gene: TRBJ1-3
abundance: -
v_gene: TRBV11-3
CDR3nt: TGTGCCAGCAGCTCCCGGAGCTCTGGAAACACCATATATTTT
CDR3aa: CASSSRSSGNTIYF

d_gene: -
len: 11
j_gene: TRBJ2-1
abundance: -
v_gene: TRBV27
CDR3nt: TGTGCCAGCAGACAGAGCTATGAGCAGTTCTTC
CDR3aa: CASRQSYEQFF

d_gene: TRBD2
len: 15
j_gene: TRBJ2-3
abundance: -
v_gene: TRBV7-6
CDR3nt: TGTGCCAGCAGCTTAACCCTAGCGGGCACAGATACGCAGTATTTT
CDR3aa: CASSLTLAGTDTQYF

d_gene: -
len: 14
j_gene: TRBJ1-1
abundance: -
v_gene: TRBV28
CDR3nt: TGTGCCAGCAGTTTATTGACAGGTAACACTGAAGCTTTCTTT
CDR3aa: CASSLLTGNTEAFF

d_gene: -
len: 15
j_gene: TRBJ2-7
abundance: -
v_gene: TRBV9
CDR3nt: TGTGCCAGCAGCGCCGGGATATCGAGGGGGAACGAGCAGTACTTC
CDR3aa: CASSAGISRGNEQYF

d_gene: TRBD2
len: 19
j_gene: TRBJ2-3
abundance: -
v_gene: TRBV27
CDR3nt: TGTGCCAGCAGTTTTCTAGCGGGGGCGCAAACGGGAGCCACAGATACGCAGTATTTT
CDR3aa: CASSFLAGAQTGATDTQYF

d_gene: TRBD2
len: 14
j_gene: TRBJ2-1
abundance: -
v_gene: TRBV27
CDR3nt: TGTGCCAGCAGTCCTAGCGGGGGGAGCCATGAGCAGTTCTTC
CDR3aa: CASSPSGGSHEQFF

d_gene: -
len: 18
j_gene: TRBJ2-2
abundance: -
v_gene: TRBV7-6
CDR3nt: TGTGCCAGCAGCTTATCCTTACAGGGTAATGAGATAACCGGGGAGCTGTTTTTT
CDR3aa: CASSLSLQGNEITGELFF

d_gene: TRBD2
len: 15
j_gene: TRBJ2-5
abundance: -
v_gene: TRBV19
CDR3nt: TGTGCCAGTAGTATAGCGGGGGGGCCTGCGGAGACCCAGTACTTC
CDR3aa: CASSIAGGPAETQYF

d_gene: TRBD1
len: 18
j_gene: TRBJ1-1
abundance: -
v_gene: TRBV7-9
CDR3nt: TGTGCCAGCAGCTTATCGTCCCCCTACAGGGGCGGGGACACTGAAGCTTTCTTT
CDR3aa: CASSLSSPYRGGDTEAFF

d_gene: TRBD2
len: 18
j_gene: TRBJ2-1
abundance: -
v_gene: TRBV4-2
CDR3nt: TGTGCCAGCAGCCAAGAAGAGGTCGGGACTAGCTCCTACAATGAGCAGTTCTTC
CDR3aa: CASSQEEVGTSSYNEQFF

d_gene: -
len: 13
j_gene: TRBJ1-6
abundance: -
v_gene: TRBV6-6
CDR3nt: TGTGCCAGCAGTTACTCTCCCTATTCACCCCTCCACTTT
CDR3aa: CASSYSPYSPLHF

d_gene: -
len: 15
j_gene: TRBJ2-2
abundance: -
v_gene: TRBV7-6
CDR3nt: TGTGCCAGCAGCCCCTGGGTTGTAGACAACGGGGAGCTGTTTTTT
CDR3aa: CASSPWVVDNGELFF

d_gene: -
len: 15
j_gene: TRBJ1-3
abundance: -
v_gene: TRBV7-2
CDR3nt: TGTGCCAGCAGCCACAGCTTTATCGAGGGAAACACCATATATTTT
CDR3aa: CASSHSFIEGNTIYF

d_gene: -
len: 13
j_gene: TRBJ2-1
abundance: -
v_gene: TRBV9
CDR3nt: TGTGCCAGCAGCGTCGACAGCCTAAATGAGCAGTTCTTC
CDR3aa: CASSVDSLNEQFF

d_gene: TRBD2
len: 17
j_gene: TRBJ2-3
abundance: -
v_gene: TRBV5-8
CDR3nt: TGTGCCAGCAGTTCCGGGACTAGCGGGCCGAGCACAGATACGCAGTATTTT
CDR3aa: CASSSGTSGPSTDTQYF

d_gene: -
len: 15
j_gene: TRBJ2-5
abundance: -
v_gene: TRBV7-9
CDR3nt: TGTGCCAGCAGCTTAGTGGGGGCGCCGGGTGAGACCCAGTACTTC
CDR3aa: CASSLVGAPGETQYF

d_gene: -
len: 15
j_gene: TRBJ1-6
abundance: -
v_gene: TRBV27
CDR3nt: TGTGCCAGCACCCTGTCCGGGACTTATAATTCACCCCTCCACTTT
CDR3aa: CASTLSGTYNSPLHF

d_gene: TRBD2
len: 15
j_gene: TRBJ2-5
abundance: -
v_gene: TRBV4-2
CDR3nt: TGTGCCAGCACCCCACTAGCGGGGGGGCAGGAGACCCAGTACTTC
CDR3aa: CASTPLAGGQETQYF

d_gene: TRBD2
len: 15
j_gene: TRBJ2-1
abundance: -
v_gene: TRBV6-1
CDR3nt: TGTGCCAGCAGTGCAAAGCGGGGGGCCTACAATGAGCAGTTCTTC
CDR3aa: CASSAKRGAYNEQFF

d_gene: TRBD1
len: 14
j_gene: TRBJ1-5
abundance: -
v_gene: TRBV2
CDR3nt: TGTGCCAGCAGGTTCGGGACAGGGATTCAGCCCCAGCATTTT
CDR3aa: CASRFGTGIQPQHF

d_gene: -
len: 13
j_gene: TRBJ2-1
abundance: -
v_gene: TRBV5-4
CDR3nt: TGTGCCAGCAGCTTTGTGGGGGCTACTGAGCAGTTCTTC
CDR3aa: CASSFVGATEQFF

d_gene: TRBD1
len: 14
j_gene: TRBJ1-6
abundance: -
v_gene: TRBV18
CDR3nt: TGTGCCAGCTCAGGGGGACAGGGTCCTTCACCCCTCCACTTT
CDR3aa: CASSGGQGPSPLHF

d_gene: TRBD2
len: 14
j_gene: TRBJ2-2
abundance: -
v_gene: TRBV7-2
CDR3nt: TGTGCCAGCAGCATTTTTAGCGGGACCGGGGAGCTGTTTTTT
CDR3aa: CASSIFSGTGELFF

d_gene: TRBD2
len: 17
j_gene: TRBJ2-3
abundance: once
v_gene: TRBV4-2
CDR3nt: TGTGCCAGCAGCCAAGGGGGGGGTTACCAAAGCACAGATACGCAGTATTTT
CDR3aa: CASSQGGGYQSTDTQYF

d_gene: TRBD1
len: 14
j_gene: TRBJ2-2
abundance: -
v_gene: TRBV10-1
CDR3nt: TGCGCCAGCACCGAAGACAGGGGCACCGGGGAGCTGTTTTTT
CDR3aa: CASTEDRGTGELFF

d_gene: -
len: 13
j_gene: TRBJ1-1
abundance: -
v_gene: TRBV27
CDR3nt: TGTGCCAGCAGTTTTAACGCGGCGGGTGAAGCTTTCTTT
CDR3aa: CASSFNAAGEAFF

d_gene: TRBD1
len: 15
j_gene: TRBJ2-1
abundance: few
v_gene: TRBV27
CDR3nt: TGTGCCAGCAGTTTATCCGGGACAGGGTTCAATGAGCAGTTCTTC
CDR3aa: CASSLSGTGFNEQFF

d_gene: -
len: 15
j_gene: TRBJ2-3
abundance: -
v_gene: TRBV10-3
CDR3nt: TGTGCCATCACCGCTACGGGGGGCGGGCCAGATACGCAGTATTTT
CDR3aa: CAITATGGGPDTQYF

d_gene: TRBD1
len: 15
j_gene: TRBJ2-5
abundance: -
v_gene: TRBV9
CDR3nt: TGTGCCAGCAGCCTCGGACAGGGGGACGGGGAGACCCAGTACTTC
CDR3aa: CASSLGQGDGETQYF

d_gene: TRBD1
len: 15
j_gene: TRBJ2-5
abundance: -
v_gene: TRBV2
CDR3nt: TGTGCCAGCAGTGAAGCGACAGGGACCCAAGAGACCCAGTACTTC
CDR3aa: CASSEATGTQETQYF